The present T cell receptor (beta chain) was sequenced within a study of cytomegalovirus exposure and HLA in healthy donors. Overall study: Later analysis reported that the approximately 130 validation repertoires shared the platform of the approximately 670 first-cohort repertoires. Study observations and caveats: The study designated fewer than 200 TCR beta chains cytomegalovirus-associated.

This clone was picked up one time. Its antigen is unidentified. This CDR3 comprises 15 residues. CDR1 and CDR2 (germline): PRHDT, FYEKMQ (reference sequence). Deletions cut 4 bases from V and 1 base from J, with 11 bases between. The table came from immunoSEQ multiplex PCR; TCRdb's copy has only in-frame clones and leaves some out. The table includes 150,000 to 200,000 clones, approximately 80% detected once. The receptor was derived from a man between 18 and 35 years old in good health and CMV-seropositive. Sequencing was done on a sample of PBMCs. V gene TRBV13 combines with J gene TRBJ2-1; weak D call: TRBD2 (5 bases). The CDR3 spells CASSSSGPSYNEQFF. The DNA of the CDR3 is TGTGCCAGCAGCTCCAGCGGACCGTCCTACAATGAGCAGTTCTTC. Looking up the rest from reference TRBV13 and TRBJ2-1 gives the full variable domain: AAGVIQSPRHLIKEKRETATLKCYPIPRHDTVYWYQQGPGQDPQFLISFYEKMQSDKGSIPDRFSAQQFSDYHSELNMSSLELGDSALYFCASSSSGPSYNEQFFGPGTRLTVL.